A selection of T cell receptor beta chains follows, all from one sample in a study of cytomegalovirus exposure and HLA in healthy donors. This table comes from immunoSEQ multiplex PCR, and its TCRdb copy is limited to in-frame clones, with some not included. This table has about 140,000 clones, roughly 83% appearing once. The source material was PBMCs. The receptors shown here come from a female donor in good health and CMV-seronegative. Both conserved end residues are part of each CDR3. The D gene is left open where the match is weak. Clone size appears in some rows only: once, few, many, or a class for an expanded clone.

v_gene	d_gene	abundance	j_gene	CDR3nt	CDR3aa
TRBV5-1	TRBD2	.	TRBJ2-1	TGCGCCAGCAGCCTCCGGGCTAGCGGGAGGGATGCCTACAATGAGCAGTTCTTC	CASSLRASGRDAYNEQFF
TRBV6-5	TRBD1	.	TRBJ1-2	TGTGCCAGCAGGCCCTCCGGACAGGCCATCTATGGCTACACCTTC	CASRPSGQAIYGYTF
TRBV7-3	.	.	TRBJ1-2	TGTGCCAGCAGCTTAAGCGGGGGACACAGCTACACCTTC	CASSLSGGHSYTF
TRBV7-9	.	few	TRBJ1-4	TGTGCCAGCAGCCGAGGTACAGGGTGGGGAGAAAAACTGTTTTTT	CASSRGTGWGEKLFF
TRBV7-2	TRBD1	.	TRBJ2-3	TGTGCCAGCAGCTCGGGACAGGGTCGGGTAGATACGCAGTATTTT	CASSSGQGRVDTQYF
TRBV4-1	.	.	TRBJ2-5	TGCGCCAGCAGCCAAGGTATCCAAGAGACCCAGTACTTC	CASSQGIQETQYF
TRBV5-6	.	.	TRBJ1-2	TGTGCCAGCAGCTTGGTCGTGGGCTCCCCATATGGCTACACCTTC	CASSLVVGSPYGYTF
TRBV7-9	TRBD1	.	TRBJ1-4	TGTGCCAGCAGCCATACGGGACAGAGTAATGAAAAACTGTTTTTT	CASSHTGQSNEKLFF
TRBV4-1	.	.	TRBJ1-4	TGCGCCAGCAGCCCGACAGTTTCCTCTCTCAATGAAAAACTGTTTTTT	CASSPTVSSLNEKLFF
TRBV4-1	TRBD2	.	TRBJ2-3	TGCGCCAGCAGCCGGGGACTAGCCAGGACAGATACGCAGTATTTT	CASSRGLARTDTQYF
TRBV29-1	.	.	TRBJ2-2	TGCAGCGTCAACGGACTATTCTCCGGGGAGCTGTTTTTT	CSVNGLFSGELFF
TRBV10-3	.	few	TRBJ2-7	TGTGCCTCCACACGTGGCCCCACATCCCCCGAGCAGTACTTC	CASTRGPTSPEQYF
TRBV10-3	.	.	TRBJ1-1	TGTGCCATCACTATCGGGGGGGGATCGGCTGAAGCTTTCTTT	CAITIGGGSAEAFF